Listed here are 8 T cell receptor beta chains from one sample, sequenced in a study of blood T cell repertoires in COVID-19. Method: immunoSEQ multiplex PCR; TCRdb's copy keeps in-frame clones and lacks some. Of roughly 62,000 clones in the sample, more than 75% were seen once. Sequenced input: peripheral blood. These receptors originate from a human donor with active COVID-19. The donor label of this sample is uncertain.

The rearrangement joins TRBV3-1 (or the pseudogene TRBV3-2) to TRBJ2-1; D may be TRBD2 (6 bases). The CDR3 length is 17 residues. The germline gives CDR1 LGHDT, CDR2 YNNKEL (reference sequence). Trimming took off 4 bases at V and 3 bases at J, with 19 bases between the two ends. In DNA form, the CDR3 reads TGTGCCAGCAGCCCTACGTGGGGGGAAAATTTCTACAATGAGCAGTTCTTC. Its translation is CASSPTWGENFYNEQFF.

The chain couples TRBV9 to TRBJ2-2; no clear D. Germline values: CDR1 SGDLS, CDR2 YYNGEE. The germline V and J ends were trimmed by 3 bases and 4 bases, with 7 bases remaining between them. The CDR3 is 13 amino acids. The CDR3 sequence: CASSAQFTGELFF. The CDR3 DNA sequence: TGTGCCAGCAGCGCCCAGTTCACCGGGGAGCTGTTTTTT.

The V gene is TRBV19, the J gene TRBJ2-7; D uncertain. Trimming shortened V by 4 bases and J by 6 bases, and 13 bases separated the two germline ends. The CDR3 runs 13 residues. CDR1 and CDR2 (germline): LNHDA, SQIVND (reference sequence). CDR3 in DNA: TGTGCCAGTAGTACCGATGGCCCCTCCGAGCAGTACTTC. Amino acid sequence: CASSTDGPSEQYF.

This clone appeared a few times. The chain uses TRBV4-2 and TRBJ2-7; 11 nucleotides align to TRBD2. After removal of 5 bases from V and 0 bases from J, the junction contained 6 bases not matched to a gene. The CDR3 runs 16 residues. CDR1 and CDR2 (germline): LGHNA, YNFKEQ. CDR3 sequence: CASSSRLAGSSYEQYF. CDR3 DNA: TGTGCCAGCAGCTCCCGACTAGCGGGGAGCTCCTACGAGCAGTACTTC.

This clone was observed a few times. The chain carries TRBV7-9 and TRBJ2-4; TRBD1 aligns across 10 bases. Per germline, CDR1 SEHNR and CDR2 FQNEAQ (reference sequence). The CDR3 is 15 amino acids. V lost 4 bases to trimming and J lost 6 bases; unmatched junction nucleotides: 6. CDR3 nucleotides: TGTGCCAGCAGCTCGGCGCGGGACAGGGGAAACATTCAGTACTTC. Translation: CASSSARDRGNIQYF. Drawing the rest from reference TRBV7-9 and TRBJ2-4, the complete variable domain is DTGVSQNPRHKITKRGQNVTFRCDPISEHNRLYWYRQTLGQGPEFLTYFQNEAQLEKSRLLSDRFSAERPKGSFSTLEIQRTEQGDSAMYLCASSSARDRGNIQYFGAGTRLSVL.

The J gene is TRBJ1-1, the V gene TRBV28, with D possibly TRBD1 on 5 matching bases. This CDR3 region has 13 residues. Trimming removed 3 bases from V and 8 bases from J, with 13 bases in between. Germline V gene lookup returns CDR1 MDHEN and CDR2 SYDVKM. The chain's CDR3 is CASSLTDTLEAFF. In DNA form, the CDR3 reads TGTGCCAGCAGTTTGACAGACACCTTGGAAGCTTTCTTT.

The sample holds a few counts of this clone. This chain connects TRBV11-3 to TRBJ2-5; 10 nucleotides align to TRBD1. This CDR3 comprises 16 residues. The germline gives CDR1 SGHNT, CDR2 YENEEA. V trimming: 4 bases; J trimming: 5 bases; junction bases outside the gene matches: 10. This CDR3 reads CASSSDTDRGSETQYF. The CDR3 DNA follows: TGTGCCAGCAGCTCCGATACGGACAGGGGGAGTGAGACCCAGTACTTC.

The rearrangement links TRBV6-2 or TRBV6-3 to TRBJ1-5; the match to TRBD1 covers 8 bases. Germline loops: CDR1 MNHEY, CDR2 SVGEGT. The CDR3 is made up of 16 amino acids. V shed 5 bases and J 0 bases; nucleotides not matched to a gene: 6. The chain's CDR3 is CASSRRTGLSNQPQHF. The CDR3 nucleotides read TGTGCCAGCAGTAGGCGGACAGGGCTTAGCAATCAGCCCCAGCATTTT.